The text below deals with one T cell receptor (beta chain). The antigen remains undetermined. This entry is derived from a study of T cell repertoires in cytomegalovirus infection. Study-level results: In two of eight donors, the top clonotype was HLA-C-restricted CMV-specific. Cumulative frequency of public TCR beta families picked out carriers of CMV plus the relevant HLA.

TCRdb used MiXCR to reprocess the reads, holding one entry per CDR3 protein. The sample shows about 300,000 distinct CDR3 sequences, roughly a tenth of them seen only once. Between the trimmed V and J ends, which lost 4 bases and 4 bases, there was a span of 17 bases. Germline assignment: CDR1 LGHNA and CDR2 YNFKEQ. The CDR3 runs to 16 residues. Material: PBMCs. The source is a human donor in good health (CMV status not recorded). Some clones in this sample may be carry-over from other donors' samples. This chain connects TRBV4-2 to TRBJ2-1; D may be TRBD2 (5 bases). CDR3 amino acids: CASSPQRGPGYNEQFF. DNA for the CDR3: TGTGCCAGCAGCCCCCAGAGAGGGCCGGGTTACAATGAGCAGTTCTTC.